These 25 T cell receptor beta chains were sequenced from one sample in a study of blood T cell repertoires in COVID-19. Profiled with immunoSEQ multiplex PCR; TCRdb holds only in-frame clones, not every one. This sample carries around 250,000 clones, 88% of them seen once, and the ten largest clones take about 2.9%. Input material: PBMCs or T cells enriched from blood (not recorded which). These receptors were obtained from a woman aged 40 to 50 who had been exposed to COVID-19.

The chain joins TRBV6-1 to TRBJ1-3, with TRBD1 identical over 7 bases. CDR1 MNHNS and CDR2 SASEGT come from the germline V gene. CDR3 length: 15 residues. J lost 4 bases, V lost 3 bases, and 6 bases had no gene match. The CDR3 DNA reads TGTGCCAGCAGTGATTTGAGGGGGCAAGGAAACACCATATATTTT. This gives the protein CASSDLRGQGNTIYF.

The chain has TRBV5-1 and TRBJ2-7; TRBD2 agrees at 7 bases. The CDR3 is made up of 14 amino acids. CDR1 and CDR2 from the germline V gene are SGHRS and YFSETQ. DNA for the CDR3: TGTGCCAGCACTCGGCGGGCGGGAGTGGGCGAGCAGTACGTC. Translated, it gives CASTRRAGVGEQYV.

The V call is TRBV6-2 or TRBV6-3, the J call TRBJ1-6, with 8 positions matching TRBD1. V lost 5 bases, J lost 7 bases, and 4 bases stayed unmatched. The CDR3 loop spans 14 amino acids. The germline CDR1 and CDR2 sequences are MNHEY and SVGEGT. The chain's CDR3 is CASSRDRQNSPLHF. DNA for the CDR3: TGTGCCAGCAGTCGGGACAGGCAGAATTCACCCCTCCACTTT.

The V gene is TRBV7-3, the J gene TRBJ2-3, with TRBD2 matching over 7 bases. The CDR3 is 16 amino acids. Germline CDR1 is SGHTA and CDR2 is FQGTGA. Unmatched junction bases numbered 8, after V lost 0 bases and J lost 5 bases. The CDR3 reads CASSLTARGEEDTQYF. In DNA, the CDR3 is TGTGCCAGCAGCTTAACGGCCCGGGGGGAGGAAGATACGCAGTATTTT.

For the CDR3, the DNA is TGTGCCAGCAGTTTATGGGGGGGAGAGACCCAGTACTTC. This sequence encodes CASSLWGGETQYF. This chain connects TRBV12-3 or TRBV12-4 to TRBJ2-5; TRBD2 aligns across 7 bases. This CDR3 has 13 amino acids. Trimming took 2 bases from V and 4 from J; bases not matched to a gene: 1.

On this clone: A junction end diverges from the germline sequence, so it may reflect a read error. The DNA for the CDR3 is TGTGCCTGGATCCACTACAGGGGTACCCCCCAGCAAGTTATCTTC. This codes for CAWIHYRGTPQQVIF. The J gene is TRBJ1-2, the V gene TRBV30; TRBD1 matches 7 bases. CDR1 and CDR2 (germline): GTSNPN, SVGIG (reference sequence). The CDR3 runs to 15 residues. The variable domain in full, completed from reference TRBV30 and TRBJ1-2, reads SQTIHQWPATLVQPVGSPLSLECTVEGTSNPNLYWYRQAAGRGLQLLFYSVGIGQISSEVPQNLSASRPQDRQFILSSKKLLLSDSGFYLCAWIHYRGTPQQVIFGSGTRLTVV.

This clone was seen just once. The genes are TRBV4-3 and TRBJ2-1; D may be TRBD2 (6 bases). CDR1 is LGHNA, CDR2 YSLEER, per germline. The CDR3 covers 15 residues. V was shortened by 4 bases and J by 8 bases, with 18 bases between the two germline ends. CDR3 nucleotide sequence: TGCGCCAGCAGCCCGGCCTATCGGGGGAGCTATGAGCAGTTCTTC. Translated: CASSPAYRGSYEQFF.

The rearrangement links TRBV5-8 to TRBJ2-3; tentatively, D is TRBD1 (6 bases). The germline gives CDR1 SGHTS, CDR2 YDEGEE. Trimming took 1 base from V and 6 from J, leaving 15 bases between them. The CDR3 totals 15 residues. The CDR3 DNA sequence: TGTGCCAGCAGCTTGCCTGGGGACATTGGTGATACGCAGTATTTT. Translated: CASSLPGDIGDTQYF.

V is TRBV18 and J is TRBJ2-7; D is unresolved. The CDR3 covers 12 residues. Germline loops: CDR1 KGHSH, CDR2 LQKENI. Trimming pared 3 bases from V and 0 bases from J, leaving 3 bases between. CDR3 loop: CASSPSSYEQYF. In DNA, the CDR3 is TGTGCCAGCTCACCTAGCTCCTACGAGCAGTACTTC. The full variable domain, in which reference TRBV18 and TRBJ2-7 provide the parts outside the CDR3, is NAGVMQNPRHLVRRRGQEARLRCSPMKGHSHVYWYRQLPEEGLKFMVYLQKENIIDESGMPKERFSAEFPKEGPSILRIQQVVRGDSAAYFCASSPSSYEQYFGPGTRLTVT.

The V call is TRBV4-1, the J call TRBJ2-7; the match to TRBD2 covers 12 bases. This CDR3 region has 16 residues. Unmatched junction bases numbered 2, after V lost 1 base and J lost 1 base. Germline V gene lookup returns CDR1 MGHRA and CDR2 YSYEKL. The CDR3 sequence: CASSQASGGVSYEQYF. CDR3 coding DNA: TGCGCCAGCAGCCAAGCTAGCGGGGGGGTATCCTACGAGCAGTACTTC.

V and J are TRBV2 and TRBJ1-1, with a weak D call TRBD1 (5 bases). The length of the CDR3 is 14 residues. Looked up from germline, CDR1 is SNHLY and CDR2 is FYNNEI. V was pared by 6 bases and J by 3 bases, with 14 bases between. CDR3 DNA: TGTGCCAGCAGCAGAACGGGGGGATACACTGAAGCTTTCTTT. This translates into CASSRTGGYTEAFF.

This chain joins TRBV5-5 and TRBJ1-2, with D possibly TRBD1 on 5 matching bases. Germline-derived CDR1 and CDR2 are SGHKS and YYEKEE (reference sequence). The CDR3 consists of 15 residues. Between the trimmed V and J ends, which lost 0 bases and 5 bases, there was a span of 14 bases. For the CDR3, the DNA is TGTGCCAGCAGCTTGGAGGGGCCAGCGAGTTATGGCTACACCTTC. Translating it yields CASSLEGPASYGYTF.

The DNA for the CDR3 is TGTGCCTGGGGACCGGGACTAGCAAATGAGCAGTTCTTC. As protein: CAWGPGLANEQFF. The chain couples TRBV30 to TRBJ2-1, with 9 bases fitting TRBD2. In germline, CDR1 is GTSNPN, CDR2 SVGIG (reference sequence). The trim removed 5 bases at V and 7 bases at J, leaving 6 bases unmatched. The CDR3 consists of 13 residues. Combining the CDR3 with reference TRBV30 and TRBJ2-1 gives the whole variable domain SQTIHQWPATLVQPVGSPLSLECTVEGTSNPNLYWYRQAAGRGLQLLFYSVGIGQISSEVPQNLSASRPQDRQFILSSKKLLLSDSGFYLCAWGPGLANEQFFGPGTRLTVL.

This clone was observed a handful of times. The rearrangement uses TRBV28 and TRBJ2-3, with D unresolved. CDR1 is MDHEN, CDR2 SYDVKM, per germline. V lost 3 bases and J 4 bases, leaving 14 bases between the germline ends. The CDR3 covers 15 residues. DNA for the CDR3: TGTGCCAGCAGTTTGCCGCAAAGAGGTCCAGATACGCAGTATTTT. Encoded protein: CASSLPQRGPDTQYF.

The V gene is TRBV9, the J gene TRBJ1-2, with TRBD1 matching 9 bases. This CDR3 comprises 13 residues. Germline V gene lookup returns CDR1 SGDLS and CDR2 YYNGEE. J gave up 8 bases and V 4 bases, and 6 bases lay outside the gene matches. Here the CDR3 reads CASSPQGARGYTF. CDR3 DNA: TGTGCCAGCAGCCCACAGGGGGCGCGAGGCTACACCTTC. The full variable domain, rest sourced from reference TRBV9 and TRBJ1-2, is DSGVTQTPKHLITATGQRVTLRCSPRSGDLSVYWYQQSLDQGLQFLIQYYNGEERAKGNILERFSAQQFPDLHSELNLSSLELGDSALYFCASSPQGARGYTFGSGTRLTVV.

J is TRBJ2-2 and V is TRBV24-1; tentative D call: TRBD2 (6 bases). This CDR3 is built from 15 residues. Trimming cost V 4 bases and J 6 bases, with 14 bases left between them. Germline-derived CDR1 and CDR2 are KGHDR and SFDVKD. Here the CDR3 reads CATSEQGGPSGELFF. CDR3 nucleotide sequence: TGTGCCACCAGTGAGCAGGGAGGTCCCTCCGGGGAGCTGTTTTTT.

This clone appeared once. The rearrangement joins TRBV13 to TRBJ2-3; TRBD1 agrees at 8 bases. Germline assignment: CDR1 PRHDT and CDR2 FYEKMQ (reference sequence). This CDR3 has 14 amino acids. After removal of 4 bases from V and 1 base from J, the junction contained 1 base not matched to a gene. The CDR3 sequence is CASSSQGGTDTQYF. CDR3 sequence (DNA): TGTGCCAGCAGCTCACAGGGGGGCACAGATACGCAGTATTTT.

The V gene is TRBV7-6, the J gene TRBJ1-1, with D tentatively TRBD1 (5 bases). Germline V gene data show CDR1 as SGHVS and CDR2 as FNYEAQ. This CDR3 region has 17 residues. V was cut by 4 bases and J by 0 bases, with 18 bases left in between. The CDR3 DNA is TGTGCCAGCAGCTCCTACCGGGCAGGGCTGGTGAACACTGAAGCTTTCTTT. Its translation is CASSSYRAGLVNTEAFF. Filled out from reference TRBV7-6 and TRBJ1-1, the complete variable domain reads GAGVSQSPRYKVTKRGQDVALRCDPISGHVSLYWYRQALGQGPEFLTYFNYEAQQDKSGLPNDRFSAERPEGSISTLTIQRTEQRDSAMYRCASSSYRAGLVNTEAFFGQGTRLTVV.

The rearrangement uses TRBV25-1 and TRBJ2-2, with 9 bases fitting TRBD1. CDR1 MGHDK and CDR2 SYGVNS come from the germline V gene. The length of the CDR3 is 16 residues. The V gene end was trimmed by 4 bases and the J gene end by 4 bases; junction bases not matched to a gene: 7. The CDR3 spells CASSADRGRGTGELFF. The DNA for the CDR3 is TGTGCCAGCAGTGCGGACAGGGGCCGCGGCACCGGGGAGCTGTTTTTT.

V gene TRBV11-2 combines with J gene TRBJ2-1, with TRBD2 identical over 9 bases. Germline assignment: CDR1 SGHAT and CDR2 FQNNGV. Losses at the gene ends were 4 bases for V and 6 bases for J; bases not matched to a gene: 10. The CDR3 sequence is 16 residues long. CDR3 residues: CASSSPGTSSSNEQFF. The DNA for the CDR3 is TGTGCCAGCAGCTCCCCCGGGACTAGCTCATCCAATGAGCAGTTCTTC.

The chain carries TRBV6-6 and TRBJ1-3; D is unclear. The CDR3 covers 15 residues. The V end was cut by 6 bases, the J end by 3 bases, with 15 bases between. In germline, CDR1 is MNHNY, CDR2 SVGAGI (reference sequence). The CDR3 sequence: CASRTATFDGNTIYF. The CDR3 coding sequence is TGTGCCAGCAGGACGGCGACATTCGATGGAAACACCATATATTTT.

V is TRBV11-2 and J is TRBJ2-7; TRBD1 matches 7 bases. Germline-derived CDR1 and CDR2 are SGHAT and FQNNGV. Unmatched junction bases numbered 3, after V lost 4 bases and J lost 6 bases. The CDR3 is 12 amino acids. CDR3 sequence (DNA): TGTGCCAGCAGCTCCGGGACAGTCGAGCAGTACTTC. Residues: CASSSGTVEQYF.

The V gene is TRBV5-1, the J gene TRBJ1-6, with no clear D. V lost 1 base and J 8 bases, leaving 16 bases between the germline ends. CDR1 is SGHRS and CDR2 is YFSETQ in the germline V gene. The CDR3 has 16 amino acids. The CDR3 DNA sequence: TGCGCCAGCAGCTTGCGGGGAACAGACACATATTCACCCCTCCACTTT. It specifies CASSLRGTDTYSPLHF.

Only one count was recorded for this clone. The chain employs TRBV30 and TRBJ1-2; 8 bases agree with TRBD1. Trimming took 4 bases from V and 3 from J; bases not matched to a gene: 4. This CDR3 region has 13 residues. Germline V CDR1 and CDR2: GTSNPN, SVGIG (reference sequence). The DNA of the CDR3 is TGTGCCTGGAAGGACAGGGTGTACTATGGCTACACCTTC. Translating it yields CAWKDRVYYGYTF. Based on the CDR3 plus reference TRBV30 and TRBJ1-2, the full variable domain is SQTIHQWPATLVQPVGSPLSLECTVEGTSNPNLYWYRQAAGRGLQLLFYSVGIGQISSEVPQNLSASRPQDRQFILSSKKLLLSDSGFYLCAWKDRVYYGYTFGSGTRLTVV.

This chain joins TRBV11-2 and TRBJ1-6; no firm D call. CDR1 SGHAT and CDR2 FQNNGV come from the germline V gene. CDR3 size: 11 residues. The V end lost 1 base, the J end lost 11 bases, and 3 bases lay between the germline ends. The CDR3 DNA reads as TGTGCCAGCAGCTTAGGGCCACCCCTCCACTTT. Amino acids: CASSLGPPLHF.